Presented here are 12 T cell receptor beta chains from one specimen sequenced in a study of graft-versus-host responses after intestinal transplantation. Libraries were prepared by immunoSEQ multiplex PCR; TCRdb keeps only in-frame clonotypes and omits some of them. This sample has fewer than 110,000 clones, with approximately 86% found just once. These receptors' antigens are unknown. Source: unstimulated CD4+ T cells sorted from spleen or lymph node cells, taken before transplant. The receptors were sampled from a human donor who was the organ donor for an intestinal transplant.

The V call is TRBV4-2, the J call TRBJ2-3; 8 bases are a match to TRBD2. Germline CDR1 LGHNA, CDR2 YNFKEQ. The CDR3 has 19 amino acids. V dropped 1 base and J dropped 1; count of bases not matched to a gene: 13. CDR3 protein: CASSQVGGLRGGRTDTQYF. DNA of the CDR3: TGTGCCAGCAGCCAAGTCGGGGGCTTACGGGGGGGCCGCACAGATACGCAGTATTTT.

J is TRBJ2-2 and V is TRBV15; possible D gene TRBD1, 5 bases. The CDR3 extends over 15 amino acids. CDR1 is LNHNV, CDR2 YYDKDF, per germline (reference sequence). Trimming cost V 0 bases and J 6 bases, with 11 bases left between them. The CDR3 nucleotides are TGTGCCACCAGCAGAGATGTTCAGGGATCCGGGGAGCTGTTTTTT. Protein sequence: CATSRDVQGSGELFF. The full variable domain, rest sourced from reference TRBV15 and TRBJ2-2, is DAMVIQNPRYQVTQFGKPVTLSCSQTLNHNVMYWYQQKSSQAPKLLFHYYDKDFNNEADTPDNFQSRRPNTSFCFLDIRSPGLGDTAMYLCATSRDVQGSGELFFGEGSRLTVL.

This clone was counted only a few times. V and J are TRBV29-1 and TRBJ2-5; D possibly uses TRBD1 or TRBD2 (6 bases each). Germline CDR1 SQVTM, CDR2 ANQGSEA. V lost 1 base and J lost 9, with 18 bases in between. This CDR3 spans 14 amino acids. This CDR3 reads CSVEVRQGWGAQYF. The CDR3 bases are TGCAGCGTTGAAGTCAGGCAGGGGTGGGGGGCCCAGTACTTC. The full variable domain, rest sourced from reference TRBV29-1 and TRBJ2-5, is SAVISQKPSRDICQRGTSLTIQCQVDSQVTMMFWYRQQPGQSLTLIATANQGSEATYESGFVIDKFPISRPNLTFSTLTVSNMSPEDSSIYLCSVEVRQGWGAQYFGPGTRLLVL.

V gene TRBV5-4 combines with J gene TRBJ1-1; 10 bases map to TRBD1. The CDR3 loop spans 18 amino acids. CDR1 is SGHNT and CDR2 is YYREEE in the germline V gene (reference sequence). V trimming: 4 bases; J trimming: 3 bases; junction bases outside the gene matches: 15. The CDR3 coding sequence is TGTGCCAGCAGCCCAAACGTTAAGGGGACAGGGGTGCACACTGAAGCTTTCTTT. This translates into CASSPNVKGTGVHTEAFF.

This chain uses TRBV5-1 with TRBJ2-3, with TRBD2 matching 9 bases. Trimming took 3 bases from V and 4 from J; bases not matched to a gene: 12. The CDR3 contains 17 residues. Germline V CDR1 and CDR2: SGHRS, YFSETQ. The chain's CDR3 is CASSSKLAGTAADTQYF. CDR3 coding DNA: TGCGCCAGCAGCTCCAAACTAGCGGGTACGGCGGCAGATACGCAGTATTTT.

This chain uses TRBV19 with TRBJ2-6, with D perhaps matching TRBD1 or TRBD2 (6 bases each). V gave up 7 bases and J gave up 0 bases, with 16 bases separating them. Germline loops: CDR1 LNHDA, CDR2 SQIVND (reference sequence). This CDR3 region has 17 residues. CDR3: CASTNLGGSSGANVLTF. The CDR3 region has the DNA TGTGCCAGTACCAACCTAGGGGGGAGCTCTGGGGCCAACGTCCTGACTTTC. The variable domain in full, completed from reference TRBV19 and TRBJ2-6, reads DGGITQSPKYLFRKEGQNVTLSCEQNLNHDAMYWYRQDPGQGLRLIYYSQIVNDFQKGDIAEGYSVSREKKESFPLTVTSAQKNPTAFYLCASTNLGGSSGANVLTFGAGSRLTVL.

The V gene is TRBV6-6, the J gene TRBJ1-2; D remains unclear. Germline assignment: CDR1 MNHNY and CDR2 SVGAGI (reference sequence). This CDR3 has 13 residues. With 2 bases removed from V and 5 bases from J, the gap between germline ends came to 9 bases. The CDR3 DNA reads TGTGCCAGCAGTTACGTCGCTGGTTATGGCTACACCTTC. Translated: CASSYVAGYGYTF.

The chain couples TRBV13 to TRBJ1-2; D may be TRBD1 (6 bases). The CDR3 runs 13 residues. In germline, CDR1 is PRHDT, CDR2 FYEKMQ (reference sequence). V lost 1 base and J 8 bases, leaving 11 bases between the germline ends. As DNA, the CDR3 is TGTGCCAGCAGCTTAGTGGGGGCGCGAGGCTACACCTTC. Encoded protein: CASSLVGARGYTF.

The genes are TRBV12-2 and TRBJ2-2; the table gives TRBD2 as D, unverified against the DNA. TRBV12-2 is shown as a pseudogene. The CDR3 is made up of 23 amino acids. CDR3 loop: CASRLTHTRSGGRFSVDTGELFF. DNA for the CDR3: TGTGCAAGTCGCTTAACGCATACCCGCAGTGGCGGAAGATTCTCAGTGGACACCGGGGAGCTGTTTTTT.

J is TRBJ1-5 and V is TRBV19; weak D call: TRBD1 (6 bases). The CDR3 is 15 residues long. Deletions cut 8 bases from V and 2 bases from J, with 16 bases between. Germline CDR1 and CDR2: LNHDA and SQIVND (reference sequence). CDR3 sequence: CASGQGLRGNQPQHF. The CDR3 DNA reads TGTGCCAGTGGTCAGGGGCTCCGAGGCAATCAGCCCCAGCATTTT.

The rearrangement uses TRBV7-3 and TRBJ2-1, with TRBD2 identical over 8 bases. Germline V gives CDR1 SGHTA, CDR2 FQGTGA. This CDR3 has 13 amino acids. J was trimmed by 10 bases and V by 5 bases; bases with no gene match: 7. The CDR3 DNA reads TGTGCCAGCAGCCAAGGACTAGCAGAGGAGCAGTTCTTC. Protein sequence: CASSQGLAEEQFF.

The chain uses TRBV5-3 and TRBJ2-5, with D perhaps matching TRBD2 (5 bases). TRBV5-3 is an ORF; its function is uncertain. With 4 bases removed from V and 5 bases from J, the gap between germline ends came to 33 bases. The CDR3 totals 20 residues. This CDR3 reads CARSRRLAYDLIGSWETQYF. CDR3 nucleotides: TGTGCCAGAAGCCGGAGGTTGGCTTATGATCTTATAGGGTCTTGGGAGACCCAGTACTTC.